This note documents a single T cell receptor beta chain sequence. Its antigen remains unknown. The sample originates from a study of T cell repertoires in cytomegalovirus infection. Study background: An indication of both CMV infection and matching HLA type came from public TCR beta signatures.

TCRdb re-called the reads through MiXCR, storing one row per CDR3 protein. The sample lists under 300,000 distinct CDR3 sequences; approximately 15% were seen once. The CDR3 loop spans 17 amino acids. V shed 8 bases, J shed 2 bases, and the junction held 14 bases outside the gene matches. Germline CDR1 SNHLY, CDR2 FYNNEI. Study-level findings and limits: The cumulative frequency of public TCR beta families distinguished individuals who carried CMV together with the relevant HLA. What dominated the ex vivo response were HLA-C-restricted CMV-specific TCR beta clonotypes.

The chain uses TRBV2 and TRBJ1-5; 8 bases are shared with TRBD1. The receptor comes from a human donor in good health (CMV status not recorded). Some clones in this sample may be carry-over from other donors' samples. The source material was CD8+ T cells from PBMCs. The CDR3 reads CASHGRGRGRGNQPQHF. As DNA, the CDR3 is TGTGCCAGCCATGGGAGGGGCAGGGGGCGAGGCAATCAGCCCCAGCATTTT.